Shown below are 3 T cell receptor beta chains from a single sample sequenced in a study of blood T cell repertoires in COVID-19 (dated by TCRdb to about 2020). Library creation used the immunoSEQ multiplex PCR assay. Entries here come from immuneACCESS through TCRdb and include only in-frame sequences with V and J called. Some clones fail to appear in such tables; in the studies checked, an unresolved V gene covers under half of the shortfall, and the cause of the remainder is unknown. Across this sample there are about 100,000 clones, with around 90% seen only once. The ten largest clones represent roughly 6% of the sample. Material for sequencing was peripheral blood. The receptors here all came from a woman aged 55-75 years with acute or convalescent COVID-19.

The CDR3 DNA is TGTGCCAGCAGTGGAACAGGGGAACCGAGCGGCTACACCTTC. Translation gives CASSGTGEPSGYTF. The chain links TRBV25-1 to TRBJ1-2; 7 bases are a match to TRBD1. Unmatched junction bases numbered 10, after V lost 4 bases and J lost 8 bases. The CDR3 has 14 residues. Germline V lookup: CDR1 MGHDK, CDR2 SYGVNS.

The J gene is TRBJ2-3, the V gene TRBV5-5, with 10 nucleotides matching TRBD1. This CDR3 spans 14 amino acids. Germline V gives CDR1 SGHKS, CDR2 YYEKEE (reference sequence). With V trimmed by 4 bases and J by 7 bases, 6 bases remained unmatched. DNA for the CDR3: TGTGCCAGCAGCCATGACAGGGGGCGAAATACGCAGTATTTT. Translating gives CASSHDRGRNTQYF.

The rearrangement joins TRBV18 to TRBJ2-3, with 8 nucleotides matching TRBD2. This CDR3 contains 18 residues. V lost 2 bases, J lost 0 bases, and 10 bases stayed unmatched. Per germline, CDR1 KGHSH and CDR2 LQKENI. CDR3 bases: TGTGCCAGCTCACCATTAGTCGTAGCGGGACGTAGCACAGATACGCAGTATTTT. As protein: CASSPLVVAGRSTDTQYF.